The clone carrying this TCR beta chain was counted a single time. One junction end disagrees with the germline gene, perhaps due to a read error. This sample was taken from a study of shared clonotypes between healthy human individuals. The CDR3 has 13 amino acids. Germline values: CDR1 SGHTA, CDR2 FQGNSA. This table comes from immunoSEQ multiplex PCR, and its TCRdb copy is limited to in-frame clones, with some not included. This repertoire shows roughly 1,100,000 clones, about 75% found once; its top ten account for nearly 1.5%. The chain uses TRBV7-2 and TRBJ2-7; 8 bases fit TRBD2. The sequence came from a man aged 18-30 years in good health. The sequenced sample was memory CD4+ T cells sorted from blood. As for subset: CD45RA-negative fraction. The CDR3 loop is CASTKAGVHEQYF. The CDR3 bases are TGTGCCAGCACCAAAGCGGGAGTCCACGAGCAGTACTTT.